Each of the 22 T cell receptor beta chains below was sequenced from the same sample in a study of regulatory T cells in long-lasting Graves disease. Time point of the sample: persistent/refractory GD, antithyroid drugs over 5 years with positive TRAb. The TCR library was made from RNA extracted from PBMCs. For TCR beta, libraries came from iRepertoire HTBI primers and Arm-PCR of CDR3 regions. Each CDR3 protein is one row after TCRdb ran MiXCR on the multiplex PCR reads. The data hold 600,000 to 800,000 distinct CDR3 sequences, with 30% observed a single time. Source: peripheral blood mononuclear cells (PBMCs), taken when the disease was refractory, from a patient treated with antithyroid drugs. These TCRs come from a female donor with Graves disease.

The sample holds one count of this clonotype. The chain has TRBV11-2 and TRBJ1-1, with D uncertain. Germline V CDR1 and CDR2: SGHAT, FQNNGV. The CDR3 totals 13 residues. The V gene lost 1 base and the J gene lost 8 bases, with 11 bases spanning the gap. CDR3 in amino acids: CASSLAGNSEAFF. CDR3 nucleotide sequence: TGTGCCAGCAGCTTAGCTGGGAACTCCGAAGCTTTCTTT.

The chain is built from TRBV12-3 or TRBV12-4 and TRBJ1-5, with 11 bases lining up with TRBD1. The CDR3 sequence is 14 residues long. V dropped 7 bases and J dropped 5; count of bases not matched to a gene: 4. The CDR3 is CASTRTGGYQPQHF. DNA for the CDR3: TGTGCCAGCACTAGGACAGGGGGCTATCAGCCCCAGCATTTT.

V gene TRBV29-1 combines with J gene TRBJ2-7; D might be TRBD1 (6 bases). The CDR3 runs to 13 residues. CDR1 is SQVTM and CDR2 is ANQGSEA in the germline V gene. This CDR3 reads CSRVGYRVHEQYF. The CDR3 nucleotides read TGCAGTCGGGTAGGATACAGGGTTCACGAGCAGTACTTC.

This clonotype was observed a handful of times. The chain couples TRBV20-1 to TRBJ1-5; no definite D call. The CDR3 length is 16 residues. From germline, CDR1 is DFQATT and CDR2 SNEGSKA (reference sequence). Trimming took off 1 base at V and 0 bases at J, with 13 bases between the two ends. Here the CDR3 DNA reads TGCAGTGCTAGAGTCGACCCGAGGGATAGCAATCAGCCCCAGCATTTT. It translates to CSARVDPRDSNQPQHF.

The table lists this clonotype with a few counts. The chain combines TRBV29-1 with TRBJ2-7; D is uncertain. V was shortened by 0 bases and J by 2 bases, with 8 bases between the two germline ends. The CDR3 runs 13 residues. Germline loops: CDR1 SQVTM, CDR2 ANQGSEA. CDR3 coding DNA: TGCAGCGTTGAAGACCTAGGGACCTACGAGCAGTACTTC. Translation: CSVEDLGTYEQYF.

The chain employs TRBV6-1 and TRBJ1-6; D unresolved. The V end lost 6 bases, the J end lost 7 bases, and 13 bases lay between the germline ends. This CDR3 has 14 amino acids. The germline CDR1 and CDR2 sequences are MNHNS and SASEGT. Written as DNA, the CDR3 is TGTGCCAGCAGCTATTTCCGAGAAAATTCACCCCTCCACTTT. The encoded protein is CASSYFRENSPLHF.

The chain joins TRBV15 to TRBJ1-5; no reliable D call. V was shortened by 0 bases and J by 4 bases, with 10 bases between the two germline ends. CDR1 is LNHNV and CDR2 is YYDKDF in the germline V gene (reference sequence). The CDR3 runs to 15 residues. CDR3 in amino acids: CATSRDRGKNQPQHF. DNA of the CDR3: TGTGCCACCAGCAGAGATCGCGGCAAGAATCAGCCCCAGCATTTT.

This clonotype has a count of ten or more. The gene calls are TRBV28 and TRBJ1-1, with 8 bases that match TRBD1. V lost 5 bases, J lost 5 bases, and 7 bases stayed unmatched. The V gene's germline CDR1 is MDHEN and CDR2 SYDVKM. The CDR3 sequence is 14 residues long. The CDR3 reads CASSQDRVLTEAFF. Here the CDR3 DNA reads TGTGCCAGCAGTCAGGACAGGGTGTTGACTGAAGCTTTCTTT.

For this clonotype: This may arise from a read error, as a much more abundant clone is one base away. CDR3 sequence reads: CASSSSTGRLTEASF. The CDR3 DNA follows: TGTGCCAGCTCCTCCTCGACAGGGAGATTAACTGAAGCTTCCTTT. The chain combines TRBV2 with TRBJ1-1; 7 nucleotides agree with TRBD1. The CDR3 has 15 amino acids. Germline values: CDR1 SNHLY, CDR2 FYNNEI.

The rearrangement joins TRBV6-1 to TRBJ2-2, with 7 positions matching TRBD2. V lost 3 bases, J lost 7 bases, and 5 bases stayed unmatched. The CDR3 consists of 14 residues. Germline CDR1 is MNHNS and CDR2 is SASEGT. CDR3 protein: CASSEGGTGGELFF. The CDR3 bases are TGTGCCAGCAGTGAGGGAGGGACCGGCGGGGAGCTGTTTTTT.

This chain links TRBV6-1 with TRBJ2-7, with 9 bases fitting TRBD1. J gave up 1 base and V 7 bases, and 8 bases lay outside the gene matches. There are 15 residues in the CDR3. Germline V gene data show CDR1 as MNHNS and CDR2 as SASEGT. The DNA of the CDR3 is TGTGCCAGCATACAGGGGGCTGTAGGGTCCTACGAGCAGTACTTC. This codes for CASIQGAVGSYEQYF.

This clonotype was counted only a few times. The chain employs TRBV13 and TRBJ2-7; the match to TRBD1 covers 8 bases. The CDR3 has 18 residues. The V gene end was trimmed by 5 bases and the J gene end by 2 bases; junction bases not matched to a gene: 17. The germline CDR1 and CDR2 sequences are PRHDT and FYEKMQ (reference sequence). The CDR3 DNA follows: TGTGCCAGCAGCCCTGACAGGGGCCGACCAGACACCGCCTACGAGCAGTACTTC. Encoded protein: CASSPDRGRPDTAYEQYF.

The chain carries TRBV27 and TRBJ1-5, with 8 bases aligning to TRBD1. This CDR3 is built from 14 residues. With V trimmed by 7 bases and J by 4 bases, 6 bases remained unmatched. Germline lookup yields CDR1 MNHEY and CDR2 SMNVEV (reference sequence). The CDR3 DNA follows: TGTGCCAGCACCTCGGACAGGGCAAATCAGCCCCAGCATTTT. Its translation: CASTSDRANQPQHF.

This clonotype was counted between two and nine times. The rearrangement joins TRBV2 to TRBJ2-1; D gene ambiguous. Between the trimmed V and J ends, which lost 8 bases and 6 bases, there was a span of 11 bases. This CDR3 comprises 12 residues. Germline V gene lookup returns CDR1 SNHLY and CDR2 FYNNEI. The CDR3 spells CASSREANEQFF. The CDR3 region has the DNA TGTGCCAGCTCTAGAGAGGCCAATGAGCAGTTCTTC.

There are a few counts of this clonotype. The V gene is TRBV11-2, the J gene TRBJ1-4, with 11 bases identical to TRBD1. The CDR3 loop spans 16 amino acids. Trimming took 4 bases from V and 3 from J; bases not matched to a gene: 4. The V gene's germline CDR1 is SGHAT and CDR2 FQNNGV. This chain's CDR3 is CASSSGTGGSNEKLFF. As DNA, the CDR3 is TGTGCCAGCAGCTCAGGGACAGGGGGATCTAATGAAAAACTGTTTTTT.

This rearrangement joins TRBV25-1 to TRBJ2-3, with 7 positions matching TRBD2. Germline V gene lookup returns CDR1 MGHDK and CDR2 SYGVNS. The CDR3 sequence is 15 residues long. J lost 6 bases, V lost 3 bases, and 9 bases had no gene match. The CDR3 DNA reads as TGTGCCAGCAGTGAGGAGGGGAGGGCCACTGATACGCAGTATTTT. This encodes CASSEEGRATDTQYF.

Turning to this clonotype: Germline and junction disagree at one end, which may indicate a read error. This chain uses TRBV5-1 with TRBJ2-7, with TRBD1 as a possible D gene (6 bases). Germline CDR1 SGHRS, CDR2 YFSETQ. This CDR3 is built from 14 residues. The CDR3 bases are TGTGCCAGCAGCTTGCTAACAGGGACGTCCGAGCAGTACTTC. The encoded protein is CASSLLTGTSEQYF.

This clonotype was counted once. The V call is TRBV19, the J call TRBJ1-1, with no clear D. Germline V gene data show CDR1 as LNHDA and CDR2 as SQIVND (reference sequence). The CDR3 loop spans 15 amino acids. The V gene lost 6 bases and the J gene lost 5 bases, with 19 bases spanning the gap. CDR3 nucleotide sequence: TGTGCCAGTAGCCCTCGGGCAGCCGGTAGAACTGAAGCTTTCTTT. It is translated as CASSPRAAGRTEAFF.

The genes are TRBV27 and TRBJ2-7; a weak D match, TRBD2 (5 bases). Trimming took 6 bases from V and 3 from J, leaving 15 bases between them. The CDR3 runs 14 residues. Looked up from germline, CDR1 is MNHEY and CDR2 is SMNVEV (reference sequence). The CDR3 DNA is TGTGCCAGCAGAAAGGACTCGGGAAACTACGAGCAGTACTTC. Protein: CASRKDSGNYEQYF.

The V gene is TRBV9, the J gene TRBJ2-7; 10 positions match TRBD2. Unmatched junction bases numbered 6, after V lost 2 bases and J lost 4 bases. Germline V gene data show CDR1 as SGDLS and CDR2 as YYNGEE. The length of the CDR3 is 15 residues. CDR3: CASSVSGLAVYEQYF. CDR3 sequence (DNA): TGTGCCAGCAGCGTTAGTGGACTAGCGGTTTACGAGCAGTACTTC.

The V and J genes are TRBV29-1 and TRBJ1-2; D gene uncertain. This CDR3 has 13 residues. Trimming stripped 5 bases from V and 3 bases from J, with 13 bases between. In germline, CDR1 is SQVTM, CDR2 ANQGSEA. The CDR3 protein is CSVPPTDDYGYTF. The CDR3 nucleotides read TGCAGCGTTCCCCCCACCGACGACTATGGCTACACCTTC.

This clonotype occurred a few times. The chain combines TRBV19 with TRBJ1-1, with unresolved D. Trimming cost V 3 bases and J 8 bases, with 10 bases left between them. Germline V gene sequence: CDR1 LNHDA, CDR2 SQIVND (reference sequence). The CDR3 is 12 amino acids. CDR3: CASSMTSGEAFF. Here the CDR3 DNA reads TGTGCCAGTAGTATGACCTCGGGGGAAGCTTTCTTT.